Listed here is a single T cell receptor (beta chain). The target of this receptor is not known. Base qualities were left out, and no much larger clone turns up one base away. These data belong to a study of T-cell reconstitution after alpha-beta-depleted transplantation in children (dated by TCRdb to about 2016). For the study in its entirety: The study quantitatively tracked T-cell immune reconstitution after TCRalphabeta/CD19-depleted allogeneic hematopoietic cell transplantation in children using TCR repertoire profiling.

The treatment or condition tag for this specimen amounts to: allogeneic hematopoietic cell transplantation with graft depleted of TCRalphabeta T cells and CD19 B cells. The transplant recipients were children given TCRalphabeta/CD19-depleted allogeneic hematopoietic cell grafts. The research as a whole found: In some patients, the high TCRbeta diversity seen at day 60 was put down to recipient T cells and intrathymic progenitors that had survived conditioning. Hyperexpanded clone frequencies declined over subsequent months; after one year, T-cell counts and TCRbeta diversity were mostly attributed to newly produced T cells. Apparently early alphabetaT-cell count recovery about two months after transplant reportedly relied on only several hundred rapidly expanded clones derived from non-depleted graft cells.

Library generation was performed with PCR. Sequencing was carried out with an Illumina HiSeq 2500. Molecular barcoding was employed in the preparation of TCR libraries, with unique molecular identifiers being used to normalize TCRbeta repertoire quantification. TCRdb took the public reads, trimmed them with fastp at Q25, ran MiXCR for clone calling and kept in-frame beta chains. Every distinct CDR3 protein forms one entry, paired with its most common genes and DNA. The sample table records some 600,000 distinct CDR3 sequences; about an eighth of these occur just once. The leading ten clones occupy about 2.2% of the sample. The sequences come from PBMCs, mostly from graft donor cells, collected 360 days after TCRalphabeta/CD19-depleted stem cell transplant. This TCR derives from a male patient between 5 and 17 years old who had a stem cell transplant for acute myeloid leukemia, so the T cells may come from the graft donor.

The CDR3 is CSAREGGDRSAMRGSKNIQYF. The nucleotide sequence reads TGCAGTGCTAGAGAAGGGGGGGACAGGTCGGCGATGAGGGGTTCCAAAAACATTCAGTACTTC. This sequence uses TRBV20-1 and TRBJ2-4; the D gene is possibly TRBD1, with 8 bases matching. Via the germline V gene (reference sequence), CDR1 is DFQATT and CDR2 SNEGSKA. V is shortened by 0 bases, J by 2 bases, and the region joining them spans 29 bases. The CDR3 numbers 21 residues from cysteine through phenylalanine. CDR3 DNA is the only sequence kept; it has 63 bases, read in frame from the first base.